The next 23 T cell receptor beta chains were all read from a single sample in a study of OX40 agonist ivuxolimab in advanced cancers. Measured with immunoSEQ multiplex PCR; TCRdb has only the in-frame clones, and not every one. The sample has about 71,000 clones, roughly nine tenths seen once. Material: CD4+ or CD8+ T cells sorted from blood, obtained in a trial of the OX40 agonist ivuxolimab. Source of these receptors: an adult with an advanced solid tumor such as melanoma, head and neck, liver or kidney cancer.

V usage is TRBV28 and J usage is TRBJ2-1; 13 nucleotides match TRBD2. The CDR3 has 16 residues. Trimming removed 4 bases from V and 7 bases from J; junction bases left unmatched: 7. Germline CDR1 reads MDHEN; CDR2 reads SYDVKM. In DNA, the CDR3 is TGTGCCAGCAGTTCCGGGACTAGCGGGACTTGGAATGAGCAGTTCTTC. It specifies CASSSGTSGTWNEQFF.

The chain employs TRBV28 and TRBJ2-3; 12 bases align to TRBD2. There are 19 residues in the CDR3. CDR1 is MDHEN, CDR2 SYDVKM, per germline. V lost 0 bases, J lost 2 bases, and 9 bases stayed unmatched. In nucleotides, the CDR3 is TGTGCCAGCAGTTTATGGGCTAGCGGGAGGGCCGGGTACACAGATACGCAGTATTTT. This sequence encodes CASSLWASGRAGYTDTQYF.

The chain employs TRBV5-1 and TRBJ1-1; no definite D call. V lost 3 bases and J lost 7, with 13 bases in between. The V gene's germline CDR1 is SGHRS and CDR2 YFSETQ. The length of the CDR3 is 13 residues. CDR3 DNA sequence: TGCGCCAGCAGCTCCGGAGTAGACGTTGAAGCTTTCTTT. Translation: CASSSGVDVEAFF.

The J gene is TRBJ2-7, the V gene TRBV28; 9 bases are shared with TRBD1. The V segment lost 6 bases and the J segment 12 bases; nucleotides outside the gene matches: 9. The germline gives CDR1 MDHEN, CDR2 SYDVKM. The CDR3 extends over 12 amino acids. CDR3 in DNA: TGTGCCAGCAGACTCGGGACAGGGTATCCGTACTTC. Translating it yields CASRLGTGYPYF.

This rearrangement joins TRBV4-3 to TRBJ2-7; the match to TRBD2 covers 7 bases. CDR3 length equals 17 residues. The V gene end was trimmed by 0 bases and the J gene end by 1 base; junction bases not matched to a gene: 9. The germline V gene encodes CDR1 LGHNA and CDR2 YSLEER. The CDR3 spells CASSQDAVASGSYEQYF. The CDR3 nucleotides read TGCGCCAGCAGCCAAGATGCTGTGGCTAGCGGATCCTACGAGCAGTACTTC.

V and J are TRBV5-4 and TRBJ1-3, with unresolved D. CDR3 length: 15 amino acids. Germline-derived CDR1 and CDR2 are SGHNT and YYREEE (reference sequence). Trimming cost V 4 bases and J 0 bases, with 11 bases left between them. CDR3 protein: CASSRGSSSGNTIYF. CDR3 nucleotide sequence: TGTGCCAGCAGCCGCGGGTCGAGCTCTGGAAACACCATATATTTT.

The chain joins TRBV7-2 to TRBJ2-4, with TRBD1 identical over 9 bases. From germline, CDR1 is SGHTA and CDR2 FQGNSA. Trimming at V came to 5 bases and at J to 7 bases, leaving 6 bases not matched to a gene. The CDR3 extends over 14 amino acids. CDR3 sequence (DNA): TGTGCCAGCAGCCCCGGACAGGGGCGCAACATTCAGTACTTC. This encodes CASSPGQGRNIQYF.

This chain uses TRBV21-1 with TRBJ2-5; the DNA was not used to check the table's D call, TRBD1. TRBV21-1 is noted as a pseudogene. This CDR3 region has 14 residues. CDR3 residues: CASSKTGGGETQYF. The CDR3 DNA sequence: TGTGCCAGCAGCAAGACAGGGGGCGGGGAGACCCAGTACTTC.

CDR3 sequence: CASRFGTQYF. CDR3 nucleotide sequence: TGTGCCAGCAGGTTCGGGACCCAGTACTTC. The chain uses TRBV6-1 and TRBJ2-5; the D is unclear. Germline CDR1 is MNHNS and CDR2 is SASEGT. V lost 6 bases, J lost 7 bases, and 6 bases lay in between. CDR3 size: 10 residues.

This chain links TRBV6-5 with TRBJ1-1, with TRBD1 as a possible D gene (5 bases). Germline-derived CDR1 and CDR2 are MNHEY and SVGAGI. Trimming took off 2 bases at V and 7 bases at J, with 11 bases between the two ends. This CDR3 is 13 amino acids long. DNA for the CDR3: TGTGCCAGCAGTTACGGGGGAAAGGGTGAAGCTTTCTTT. Translation gives CASSYGGKGEAFF.

The chain recombines TRBV5-1 with TRBJ2-3; D uncertain. There are 14 residues in the CDR3. The V gene lost 3 bases and the J gene lost 2 bases, with 10 bases spanning the gap. The germline CDR1 and CDR2 sequences are SGHRS and YFSETQ. The chain's CDR3 is CASSSGRFTDTQYF. DNA of the CDR3: TGCGCCAGCAGCTCCGGACGGTTCACAGATACGCAGTATTTT. Full variable domain (missing parts from reference TRBV5-1 and TRBJ2-3): KAGVTQTPRYLIKTRGQQVTLSCSPISGHRSVSWYQQTPGQGLQFLFEYFSETQRNKGNFPGRFSGRQFSNSRSEMNVSTLELGDSALYLCASSSGRFTDTQYFGPGTRLTVL.

This sequence joins TRBV7-2 and TRBJ2-7; maybe TRBD2 (6 bases). V gave up 5 bases and J gave up 0 bases, with 14 bases separating them. CDR3 length: 15 residues. Germline V lookup: CDR1 SGHTA, CDR2 FQGNSA. The CDR3 nucleotides are TGTGCCAGCAGCCCTAGCGAGGACCGCTCCTACGAGCAGTACTTC. Residues: CASSPSEDRSYEQYF.

Only a few counts were recorded for this clone. The chain links TRBV2 to TRBJ2-7; D ambiguous. V lost 5 bases and J 3 bases, leaving 8 bases between the germline ends. This CDR3 comprises 12 residues. Germline V lookup: CDR1 SNHLY, CDR2 FYNNEI. The CDR3 DNA reads TGTGCCAGCAGTCCTCAGGACTACGAGCAGTACTTC. Amino acids: CASSPQDYEQYF.

The chain uses TRBV28 and TRBJ2-5; perhaps TRBD1 as D (6 bases). The closer fit of TRBJ2-7 to the DNA end suggests the J call may be wrong. The germline gives CDR1 MDHEN, CDR2 SYDVKM. This CDR3 has 13 residues. The CDR3 loop reads CAIAQGEPYEQYF. CDR3 DNA: TGTGCCATCGCACAGGGAGAACCCTACGAGCAGTACTTC.

This rearrangement joins TRBV7-7 to TRBJ1-1; 7 positions match TRBD1. Germline assignment: CDR1 SSHAT and CDR2 FNYEAQ (reference sequence). The CDR3 is made up of 17 amino acids. V was clipped by 1 base and J by 8 bases; unmatched bases: 16. The CDR3 region is CASSLVWGGQRPREAFF. Written as DNA, the CDR3 is TGTGCCAGCAGCTTAGTTTGGGGGGGACAGCGACCTAGAGAAGCTTTCTTT.

This clone was observed a handful of times. This chain joins TRBV13 and TRBJ1-1; weak D call: TRBD1 (5 bases). V was trimmed by 4 bases and J by 2 bases, leaving 8 bases between them. There are 13 residues in the CDR3. Germline loops: CDR1 PRHDT, CDR2 FYEKMQ (reference sequence). For the CDR3, the DNA is TGTGCCAGCAGCTCTGGGGGAAACACTGAAGCTTTCTTT. Translation: CASSSGGNTEAFF.

V is TRBV18 and J is TRBJ1-4; TRBD1 is a possible D gene (5 bases). The CDR3 contains 15 residues. Trimming removed 3 bases at V and 12 bases at J, with 20 bases between. Germline CDR1 reads KGHSH; CDR2 reads LQKENI. The CDR3 loop is CASSPRQSPGKELFF. The CDR3 DNA reads as TGTGCCAGCTCACCGCGACAGAGCCCTGGGAAGGAACTGTTTTTT.

V and J are TRBV4-1 and TRBJ1-4, with D unclear. This CDR3 contains 14 residues. CDR1 is MGHRA and CDR2 is YSYEKL in the germline V gene. The ends were cut back, 1 base at V and 5 bases at J, with 8 bases in the middle. CDR3 sequence reads: CASSQGVRNEKLFF. The CDR3 region has the DNA TGCGCCAGCAGCCAAGGAGTAAGGAATGAAAAACTGTTTTTT.

The V call is TRBV28, the J call TRBJ2-5; 8 bases line up with TRBD1. Germline V gene sequence: CDR1 MDHEN, CDR2 SYDVKM. The CDR3 extends over 12 amino acids. The V gene end was trimmed by 11 bases and the J gene end by 7 bases; junction bases not matched to a gene: 9. CDR3 residues: CAHSRGHGTQYF. The CDR3 DNA is TGTGCCCACTCCAGGGGGCACGGGACCCAGTACTTC.

The chain has TRBV19 and TRBJ2-2; D is perhaps TRBD2 (7 bases). The CDR3 contains 12 residues. V was clipped by 8 bases and J by 13 bases, with 17 bases between them. Per germline, CDR1 LNHDA and CDR2 SQIVND (reference sequence). The DNA for the CDR3 is TGTGCCAGTGCTGCACCGGGGGGCCTGCTGTTTTTT. The encoded protein is CASAAPGGLLFF.

V and J are TRBV10-3 and TRBJ2-5; D is tentatively TRBD1 or TRBD2 (5 bases each). TRBJ2-7 matches the DNA end more closely, so the J call is doubtful. This CDR3 is built from 12 residues. Germline V gives CDR1 ENHRY, CDR2 SYGVKD. This CDR3 is CAISDGTNEQYF. The DNA for the CDR3 is TGTGCCATCAGTGATGGGACCAACGAGCAGTACTTC.

The chain couples TRBV7-3 to TRBJ2-5; the match to TRBD1 covers 8 bases. J gave up 1 base and V 2 bases, and 3 bases lay outside the gene matches. This CDR3 is built from 15 residues. The germline CDR1 and CDR2 sequences are SGHTA and FQGTGA. The DNA of the CDR3 is TGTGCCAGCAGCTTAGGGGACAGGAGCCAAGAGACCCAGTACTTC. It translates to CASSLGDRSQETQYF.

This chain links TRBV1 with TRBJ1-5. TRBV1 is deemed a pseudogene. This CDR3 has 18 amino acids. The CDR3, as DNA: TGCACCAGCAGCCAAGGAGAAAGGGATAGCGTTTCCGATCAGCCCCAGCATTTT. This sequence encodes CTSSQGERDSVSDQPQHF.